This T cell receptor (beta chain) was captured by sequencing in a study of control samples from healthy donors and cancer patients. Generated by immunoSEQ multiplex PCR, the TCRdb table keeps only in-frame clones and is missing some. The repertoire has about 95,000 clones, around 90% of them found once; the top ten carry 14%. The CDR3 consists of 13 residues. Germline-derived CDR1 and CDR2 are SGHTA and FQGNSA. With 4 bases removed from V and 8 bases from J, the gap between germline ends came to 12 bases. The TCR sequence derives from a woman in her seventies in good health. This chain links TRBV7-2 with TRBJ2-1; TRBD1 is a possible D gene (6 bases). Sequenced input: blood. The CDR3 sequence is CASSSIQGYEQFF. In DNA form, the CDR3 reads TGTGCCAGCAGCTCCATCCAGGGGTATGAGCAGTTCTTC.